The next 32 T cell receptor beta chains were all read from a single sample in a study of blood T cell repertoires in COVID-19. This table comes from immunoSEQ multiplex PCR, and its TCRdb copy is limited to in-frame clones, with some not included. The repertoire holds around 170,000 clones, approximately 80% seen once, with 13% in the top ten. Sequencing input: peripheral blood. These receptors all come from a man in his 70s who had recovered from COVID-19.

The CDR3 DNA reads TGTGCCAGCTCACCACCTTCTCAGTACCAAGAGACCCAGTACTTC. Translated, it gives CASSPPSQYQETQYF. The J gene is TRBJ2-5, the V gene TRBV18; D is uncertain. This CDR3 comprises 15 residues. Germline V CDR1 and CDR2: KGHSH, LQKENI. The V and J ends lost 0 bases and 0 bases respectively, with 8 bases between them. The full variable domain, with the rest looked up from reference TRBV18 and TRBJ2-5, is NAGVMQNPRHLVRRRGQEARLRCSPMKGHSHVYWYRQLPEEGLKFMVYLQKENIIDESGMPKERFSAEFPKEGPSILRIQQVVRGDSAAYFCASSPPSQYQETQYFGPGTRLLVL.

The chain uses TRBV2 and TRBJ2-1, with TRBD2 as a possible D gene (6 bases). CDR1 SNHLY and CDR2 FYNNEI come from the germline V gene. The ends were cut back, 7 bases at V and 5 bases at J, with 12 bases in the middle. This CDR3 is built from 13 residues. The CDR3 loop reads CASNRDLNNEQFF. DNA for the CDR3: TGTGCCAGCAACCGGGACTTAAACAATGAGCAGTTCTTC.

V gene TRBV21-1 combines with J gene TRBJ2-1; no DNA check was done on the table's D call, TRBD1. TRBV21-1 is a recognized pseudogene. The CDR3 runs to 17 residues. In DNA, the CDR3 is TGTGCCAGCAGCAAAGGTCGGCAGGGAAGCACCTACAATGAGCAGTTCTTC. Protein product: CASSKGRQGSTYNEQFF.

V usage is TRBV4-1 and J usage is TRBJ2-7; D possibly corresponds to TRBD1 (6 bases). V was clipped by 0 bases and J by 0 bases, with 9 bases between them. Germline V CDR1 and CDR2: MGHRA, YSYEKL. The CDR3 is 15 amino acids. The CDR3 region is CASSQDHRVSYEQYF. As DNA, the CDR3 is TGCGCCAGCAGCCAAGATCACAGGGTCTCCTACGAGCAGTACTTC.

The rearrangement uses TRBV27 and TRBJ2-3, with TRBD2 matching over 9 bases. With 0 bases clipped from V and 6 bases from J, the junction kept 7 bases outside the gene matches. CDR3 length: 16 amino acids. The germline V gene encodes CDR1 MNHEY and CDR2 SMNVEV (reference sequence). CDR3 sequence reads: CASSLSFGGRADTQYF. The DNA for the CDR3 is TGTGCCAGCAGTTTATCGTTCGGCGGGAGGGCCGATACGCAGTATTTT.

The chain recombines TRBV5-5 with TRBJ2-2, with a tentative D call TRBD1 (5 bases). CDR3 length equals 16 residues. Germline V gene data show CDR1 as SGHKS and CDR2 as YYEKEE (reference sequence). V was clipped by 3 bases and J by 0 bases, with 12 bases between them. DNA for the CDR3: TGTGCCAGCAGCTGGGTTGCAGGGACGAACACCGGGGAGCTGTTTTTT. Amino acids: CASSWVAGTNTGELFF.

This sequence joins TRBV5-6 and TRBJ2-1, with D perhaps TRBD2 (7 bases). The CDR3 is made up of 15 amino acids. Per the germline V gene, CDR1 is SGHDT and CDR2 is YYEEEE. V was shortened by 5 bases and J by 0 bases, with 12 bases between the two germline ends. The CDR3 bases are TGTGCCAGCAGGCGCGGGGGCCTCTCCTACAATGAGCAGTTCTTC. Translating gives CASRRGGLSYNEQFF.

The chain links TRBV5-6 to TRBJ2-7; D is unclear. The CDR3 spans 16 residues. Germline CDR1 is SGHDT and CDR2 is YYEEEE. The V and J ends lost 0 bases and 5 bases respectively, with 18 bases between them. The chain's CDR3 is CASSLVPSFDTDEQYF. The CDR3 region has the DNA TGTGCCAGCAGCTTGGTTCCATCGTTTGACACTGACGAGCAGTACTTC.

V usage is TRBV3-1 (or the pseudogene TRBV3-2) and J usage is TRBJ2-1, with 12 nucleotides matching TRBD2. Germline-derived CDR1 and CDR2 are LGHDT and YNNKEL (reference sequence). V trimming: 0 bases; J trimming: 10 bases; junction bases outside the gene matches: 1. The CDR3 has 14 residues. Here the CDR3 reads CASSQEGTSGEQFF. The CDR3 coding sequence is TGTGCCAGCAGCCAAGAGGGGACTAGCGGGGAGCAGTTCTTC.

This sequence joins TRBV28 and TRBJ1-1, with 10 bases that match TRBD1. The CDR3 runs to 15 residues. Per germline, CDR1 MDHEN and CDR2 SYDVKM. V was clipped by 5 bases and J by 6 bases; unmatched bases: 9. CDR3 coding DNA: TGTGCCAGCAGTGCGTCCGGGACAGGGGATCCTGAAGCTTTCTTT. Protein: CASSASGTGDPEAFF. Variable domain in full (rest from reference TRBV28 and TRBJ1-1): DVKVTQSSRYLVKRTGEKVFLECVQDMDHENMFWYRQDPGLGLRLIYFSYDVKMKEKGDIPEGYSVSREKKERFSLILESASTNQTSMYLCASSASGTGDPEAFFGQGTRLTVV.

The V and J genes are TRBV5-4 and TRBJ2-2; 12 bases line up with TRBD2. The CDR3 is 16 amino acids. The junction had 5 bases not matched to a gene; V was cut back by 4 bases and J by 4 bases. CDR1 SGHNT and CDR2 YYREEE come from the germline V gene (reference sequence). The CDR3 nucleotides read TGTGCCAGCAGCACCCAGACTAGCGGGGGCACCGGGGAGCTGTTTTTT. Translated, it gives CASSTQTSGGTGELFF.

V usage is TRBV28 and J usage is TRBJ2-7; 9 positions agree with TRBD1. V dropped 3 bases and J dropped 4; count of bases not matched to a gene: 19. The CDR3 sequence is 19 residues long. Germline V gene data show CDR1 as MDHEN and CDR2 as SYDVKM. For the CDR3, the DNA is TGTGCCAGCAGTTTCTCTTTAAAGTGGGACAGGGCTGCAGGGTACGAGCAGTACTTC. The encoded protein is CASSFSLKWDRAAGYEQYF.

Only a few counts were recorded for this clone. The chain links TRBV11-2 to TRBJ2-1, with 9 bases fitting TRBD1. The germline V gene encodes CDR1 SGHAT and CDR2 FQNNGV. Germline trimming cut 0 bases from V and 5 bases from J; bases unmatched to any gene: 17. There are 20 residues in the CDR3. CDR3 coding DNA: TGTGCCAGCAGCTTAGAGATGGGGATTACAGGGGGCAGACAACACAATGAGCAGTTCTTC. Translated: CASSLEMGITGGRQHNEQFF. The full variable domain, in which reference TRBV11-2 and TRBJ2-1 provide the parts outside the CDR3, is EAGVAQSPRYKIIEKRQSVAFWCNPISGHATLYWYQQILGQGPKLLIQFQNNGVVDDSQLPKDRFSAERLKGVDSTLKIQPAKLEDSAVYLCASSLEMGITGGRQHNEQFFGPGTRLTVL.

J is TRBJ2-1 and V is TRBV4-1; D is perhaps TRBD2 (6 bases). CDR3 length: 16 residues. CDR1 is MGHRA and CDR2 is YSYEKL in the germline V gene. V lost 6 bases and J lost 6, with 21 bases in between. CDR3 nucleotide sequence: TGCGCCAGCAGACAAAACCCGGGACTGGGGTCCAATGAGCAGTTCTTC. Translated, it gives CASRQNPGLGSNEQFF.

The chain has TRBV19 and TRBJ2-5; 9 bases are shared with TRBD2. Per the germline V gene, CDR1 is LNHDA and CDR2 is SQIVND (reference sequence). V lost 1 base and J lost 6; bases outside the gene matches: 15. The CDR3 has 18 residues. As DNA, the CDR3 is TGTGCCAGTAGTATAGTACAGGGAGGTAGCGGGAGCATGAAGACCCAGTACTTC. Protein: CASSIVQGGSGSMKTQYF.

The chain recombines TRBV2 with TRBJ1-2; D is ambiguous. CDR3 length equals 14 residues. CDR1 is SNHLY, CDR2 FYNNEI, per germline. V was shortened by 0 bases and J by 3 bases, with 8 bases between the two germline ends. The CDR3 DNA reads TGTGCCAGCAGTGAAGCGCTTCCAGACTATGGCTACACCTTC. Translating it yields CASSEALPDYGYTF.

The V and J genes are TRBV7-2 and TRBJ2-2; TRBD2 aligns across 14 bases. V dropped 5 bases and J dropped 11; count of bases not matched to a gene: 4. CDR3 size: 14 residues. CDR1 SGHTA and CDR2 FQGNSA come from the germline V gene. The CDR3 coding sequence is TGTGCCAGCAGCGATGGACTAGCGGGAGGAGAGCTGTTTTTT. Protein sequence: CASSDGLAGGELFF. The variable domain in full, with the rest retrieved from reference TRBV7-2 and TRBJ2-2, is GAGVSQSPSNKVTEKGKDVELRCDPISGHTALYWYRQSLGQGLEFLIYFQGNSAPDKSGLPSDRFSAERTGGSVSTLTIQRTQQEDSAVYLCASSDGLAGGELFFGEGSRLTVL.

The chain combines TRBV28 with TRBJ1-1; unclear D gene. The CDR3 is 12 amino acids. The germline gives CDR1 MDHEN, CDR2 SYDVKM. The V end was cut by 3 bases, the J end by 1 base, with 3 bases between. The CDR3 loop reads CASSFQNTEAFF. The CDR3 DNA is TGTGCCAGCAGTTTCCAGAACACTGAAGCTTTCTTT.

The chain uses TRBV5-1 and TRBJ1-6; the match to TRBD1 covers 9 bases. The CDR3 spans 20 residues. Germline CDR1 SGHRS, CDR2 YFSETQ. V dropped 7 bases and J dropped 8; count of bases not matched to a gene: 25. The CDR3 DNA follows: TGCGCCAGCGCTCTTGGGTTCAGGACAGGGGAATTTCGGGGAGATTCACCCCTCCACTTT. Protein: CASALGFRTGEFRGDSPLHF.

The gene calls are TRBV5-4 and TRBJ2-5, with D possibly matching TRBD1 (5 bases). This CDR3 is built from 13 residues. Germline CDR1 reads SGHNT; CDR2 reads YYREEE (reference sequence). V gave up 4 bases and J gave up 1 base, with 8 bases separating them. CDR3 bases: TGTGCCAGCAGCCCAACAGGCCAAGAGACCCAGTACTTC. Translation gives CASSPTGQETQYF. The full variable domain, its missing parts supplied by reference TRBV5-4 and TRBJ2-5, is ETGVTQSPTHLIKTRGQQVTLRCSSQSGHNTVSWYQQALGQGPQFIFQYYREEENGRGNFPPRFSGLQFPNYSSELNVNALELDDSALYLCASSPTGQETQYFGPGTRLLVL.

The rearrangement uses TRBV15 and TRBJ2-3, with 10 bases that match TRBD2. This CDR3 is built from 18 residues. Per the germline V gene, CDR1 is LNHNV and CDR2 is YYDKDF (reference sequence). V shed 0 bases, J shed 3 bases, and the junction held 9 bases outside the gene matches. Here the CDR3 DNA reads TGTGCCACCAGCAGAGAGGTCCTAGCGGGAGTAAGGACAGATACGCAGTATTTT. Encoded protein: CATSREVLAGVRTDTQYF. Supplemented by reference TRBV15 and TRBJ2-3, the full variable domain reads DAMVIQNPRYQVTQFGKPVTLSCSQTLNHNVMYWYQQKSSQAPKLLFHYYDKDFNNEADTPDNFQSRRPNTSFCFLDIRSPGLGDTAMYLCATSREVLAGVRTDTQYFGPGTRLTVL.

The rearrangement joins TRBV9 to TRBJ2-2, with TRBD1 as a possible D gene (6 bases). Between the trimmed V and J ends, which lost 0 bases and 1 base, there was a span of 10 bases. This CDR3 has 16 residues. Germline CDR1 SGDLS, CDR2 YYNGEE. CDR3 bases: TGTGCCAGCAGCGTAGCTGCGACAGGGAACACCGGGGAGCTGTTTTTT. Amino acid sequence: CASSVAATGNTGELFF.

The chain carries TRBV9 and TRBJ2-2; 7 bases fit TRBD2. CDR1 and CDR2 (germline): SGDLS, YYNGEE. The CDR3 runs 18 residues. Trimming took 0 bases from V and 1 from J; bases not matched to a gene: 9. CDR3 DNA sequence: TGTGCCAGCAGCGTAGTTCCTTCTGGCGGGAGGAACACCGGGGAGCTGTTTTTT. It specifies CASSVVPSGGRNTGELFF.

J is TRBJ2-2 and V is TRBV3-1 (or the pseudogene TRBV3-2), with D uncertain. The CDR3 totals 13 residues. Between the trimmed V and J ends, which lost 1 base and 11 bases, there was a span of 11 bases. Per germline, CDR1 LGHDT and CDR2 YNNKEL (reference sequence). As DNA, the CDR3 is TGTGCCAGCAGCCAAGTGGCGAGGTTAGAGCTGTTTTTT. It is translated as CASSQVARLELFF.

The chain links TRBV18 to TRBJ1-1, with no clear D. CDR3 length: 15 amino acids. V lost 1 base, J lost 6 bases, and 15 bases lay in between. Germline-derived CDR1 and CDR2 are KGHSH and LQKENI. CDR3 sequence (DNA): TGTGCCAGCTCACCACAAACCTTGAGGGCCCCTGAAGCTTTCTTT. Its protein is CASSPQTLRAPEAFF.

The chain couples TRBV5-1 to TRBJ2-2, with D perhaps TRBD1 (6 bases). V lost 0 bases to trimming and J lost 4 bases, with 19 bases between them. CDR1 and CDR2 (germline): SGHRS, YFSETQ. The CDR3 runs 18 residues. CDR3 sequence: CASSLDPRRQVSTGELFF. CDR3 DNA: TGCGCCAGCAGCTTGGACCCGAGACGACAGGTTTCCACCGGGGAGCTGTTTTTT. The full variable domain, with the rest looked up from reference TRBV5-1 and TRBJ2-2, is KAGVTQTPRYLIKTRGQQVTLSCSPISGHRSVSWYQQTPGQGLQFLFEYFSETQRNKGNFPGRFSGRQFSNSRSEMNVSTLELGDSALYLCASSLDPRRQVSTGELFFGEGSRLTVL.

The chain carries TRBV5-4 and TRBJ2-4; TRBD2 matches 13 bases. Trimming at V came to 3 bases and at J to 5 bases, leaving 17 bases not matched to a gene. CDR1 is SGHNT and CDR2 is YYREEE in the germline V gene (reference sequence). This CDR3 is 20 amino acids long. The CDR3 spells CASSSIQGLAGIGRENIQYF. The CDR3 DNA sequence: TGTGCCAGCAGCTCGATCCAGGGACTAGCGGGAATTGGGAGGGAAAACATTCAGTACTTC.

This clone was picked up many times. V and J are TRBV7-9 and TRBJ2-5; possibly TRBD2 for D (6 bases). This CDR3 has 15 amino acids. Germline CDR1 reads SEHNR; CDR2 reads FQNEAQ (reference sequence). Deletions cut 1 base from V and 4 bases from J, with 13 bases between. CDR3 sequence reads: CASSLGGAEGETQYF. CDR3 DNA sequence: TGTGCCAGCAGCTTAGGGGGCGCGGAGGGAGAGACCCAGTACTTC. The full variable domain, rest sourced from reference TRBV7-9 and TRBJ2-5, is DTGVSQNPRHKITKRGQNVTFRCDPISEHNRLYWYRQTLGQGPEFLTYFQNEAQLEKSRLLSDRFSAERPKGSFSTLEIQRTEQGDSAMYLCASSLGGAEGETQYFGPGTRLLVL.

This sequence joins TRBV11-2 and TRBJ1-2; D might be TRBD1 (5 bases). Trimming left V 4 bases short and J 1 base short, with 16 bases between. There are 16 residues in the CDR3. Germline CDR1 reads SGHAT; CDR2 reads FQNNGV. The CDR3 here is CASSYNPPGVNYGYTF. CDR3 DNA sequence: TGTGCCAGCAGCTACAATCCACCGGGGGTTAACTATGGCTACACCTTC.

The rearrangement uses TRBV6-5 and TRBJ1-5; TRBD1 is a possible D gene (5 bases). CDR1 is MNHEY and CDR2 is SVGAGI in the germline V gene. The CDR3 sequence is 14 residues long. V lost 5 bases to trimming and J lost 9 bases, with 17 bases between them. The CDR3 DNA reads TGTGCCAGCAGTCAAAATCAAGGTAGGGGGCCCCAGCATTTT. Translation gives CASSQNQGRGPQHF.

This clone has a handful of counts. J is TRBJ1-1 and V is TRBV6-5; D is perhaps TRBD1 (6 bases). Germline V CDR1 and CDR2: MNHEY, SVGAGI. This CDR3 region has 15 residues. The V gene lost 0 bases and the J gene lost 4 bases, with 12 bases spanning the gap. CDR3 region: CASSYSYRESTEAFF. CDR3 in DNA: TGTGCCAGCAGTTACTCGTACAGGGAGAGCACTGAAGCTTTCTTT.

The rearrangement joins TRBV12-5 to TRBJ2-3; 10 bases agree with TRBD2. The CDR3 consists of 16 residues. V trimming: 5 bases; J trimming: 5 bases; junction bases outside the gene matches: 10. CDR1 LGHNT and CDR2 FRNRAP come from the germline V gene. The CDR3 DNA sequence: TGTGCTAGTGGTCCCCTCAGCGGGAGGGCCCTAGATACGCAGTATTTT. Translation: CASGPLSGRALDTQYF.